There are many counts of the clone carrying this T cell receptor (beta chain). Its specificity is unknown. The data originate from a study of blood T cells in healthy people across ages. The study, taken as a whole, reports: A greater number of naive CD4+ cells and higher diversity distinguished long-lived donors from aged donors. Age showed a roughly linear inverse relationship with TCR beta diversity per million T cells.

CDR3 length equals 14 residues. With 1 base removed from V and 3 bases from J, the gap between germline ends came to 9 bases. The authors ran a second PCR of about 6 to 11 cycles using a sample-barcoded 5' primer and a J-beta primer mix. Per-sample output comprised a minimum of 2.5 million paired-end reads containing CDR3. TCRdb itself ran the 5' RACE reads through MiXCR, one entry per CDR3 protein. The sample holds about 1.5 million distinct CDR3 sequences; 42% are singletons and the top ten take roughly 8.2%. The TCR sequence derives from a woman aged 18-29 years in good health. V gene TRBV12-3 or TRBV12-4 combines with J gene TRBJ1-2, with no clear D. Sequenced sample: blood. The DNA for the CDR3 is TGTGCCAGCAGTTTAGAAGCCGACTACTATGGCTACACCTTC. As protein: CASSLEADYYGYTF.